Shown below are 29 T cell receptor beta chains from a single sample sequenced in a study of blood T cell repertoires in COVID-19. TCRdb's copy holds only in-frame clones and misses some; the assay was immunoSEQ multiplex PCR. The sample contains tens of thousands of clones, about 91% of which appear only once. Sequenced: peripheral blood. Receptors were obtained from a man in his 70s with active or convalescent COVID-19.

The gene calls are TRBV5-1 and TRBJ1-1; D perhaps matches TRBD1 (5 bases). Germline V gene sequence: CDR1 SGHRS, CDR2 YFSETQ. The V gene lost 4 bases and the J gene lost 5 bases, with 15 bases spanning the gap. The CDR3 is made up of 14 amino acids. In nucleotides, the CDR3 is TGCGCCAGCAGCCCCCTGACGGGGGGAACTGAAGCTTTCTTT. Its protein product is CASSPLTGGTEAFF.

The V gene is TRBV7-9, the J gene TRBJ1-1; 7 nucleotides align to TRBD1. Germline-derived CDR1 and CDR2 are SEHNR and FQNEAQ (reference sequence). This CDR3 contains 15 residues. The V gene end was trimmed by 5 bases and the J gene end by 7 bases; junction bases not matched to a gene: 13. CDR3 nucleotide sequence: TGTGCCAGCAGCATCCAGAATACAGGGGATCGTGAAGCTTTCTTT. It is translated as CASSIQNTGDREAFF.

CDR3 nucleotides: TGCGCCAGCAGCCAAGCCCCCAGCACAGGGGGCAGAAGCGGCTACACCTTC. Amino acids: CASSQAPSTGGRSGYTF. The gene calls are TRBV4-1 and TRBJ1-2, with 9 bases aligning to TRBD1. The ends lost 1 base at V and 8 bases at J; junction bases unmatched: 14. This CDR3 has 17 residues. Germline assignment: CDR1 MGHRA and CDR2 YSYEKL.

Written as DNA, the CDR3 is TGTGCCAGCAGCTTACAGGGGGCAACTGAAGCTTTCTTT. This sequence encodes CASSLQGATEAFF. The V and J genes are TRBV7-9 and TRBJ1-1; 8 bases agree with TRBD1. This CDR3 has 13 residues. Unmatched junction bases numbered 1, after V lost 2 bases and J lost 5 bases. Germline V gene data show CDR1 as SEHNR and CDR2 as FQNEAQ (reference sequence).

The chain has TRBV4-1 and TRBJ2-3; D is possibly TRBD1 (6 bases). Deletions cut 0 bases from V and 2 bases from J, with 9 bases between. Germline V CDR1 and CDR2: MGHRA, YSYEKL. CDR3 size: 15 residues. The CDR3 loop is CASSQDWTATDTQYF. The CDR3 DNA follows: TGCGCCAGCAGCCAAGATTGGACAGCCACAGATACGCAGTATTTT.

Only a few counts were recorded for this clone. The V call is TRBV29-1, the J call TRBJ1-4; D call uncertain. There are 13 residues in the CDR3. Looked up from germline, CDR1 is SQVTM and CDR2 is ANQGSEA. The germline V and J ends were trimmed by 3 bases and 4 bases, with 9 bases remaining between them. In nucleotides, the CDR3 is TGCAGCGTTGAGTCACAGAGTAATGAAAAACTGTTTTTT. Protein product: CSVESQSNEKLFF. The full variable domain, rest sourced from reference TRBV29-1 and TRBJ1-4, is SAVISQKPSRDICQRGTSLTIQCQVDSQVTMMFWYRQQPGQSLTLIATANQGSEATYESGFVIDKFPISRPNLTFSTLTVSNMSPEDSSIYLCSVESQSNEKLFFGSGTQLSVL.

This clone was seen a handful of times. The CDR3 is CASSLGLRPGEAFF. The CDR3 region has the DNA TGTGCCAGCAGCTTAGGATTGCGACCAGGTGAAGCTTTCTTT. The V gene is TRBV7-9, the J gene TRBJ1-1; D call uncertain. V dropped 1 base and J dropped 7 bases, with 13 bases sitting between them. Per germline, CDR1 SEHNR and CDR2 FQNEAQ (reference sequence). The CDR3 contains 14 residues. Combining the CDR3 with reference TRBV7-9 and TRBJ1-1 gives the whole variable domain DTGVSQNPRHKITKRGQNVTFRCDPISEHNRLYWYRQTLGQGPEFLTYFQNEAQLEKSRLLSDRFSAERPKGSFSTLEIQRTEQGDSAMYLCASSLGLRPGEAFFGQGTRLTVV.

The J gene is TRBJ1-1, the V gene TRBV5-4; D is perhaps TRBD1 (5 bases). V lost 0 bases to trimming and J lost 4 bases, with 10 bases between them. Looked up from germline, CDR1 is SGHNT and CDR2 is YYREEE (reference sequence). This CDR3 has 14 amino acids. The CDR3 DNA sequence: TGTGCCAGCAGCTTGGGGGGGGGTGGCACTGAAGCTTTCTTT. Amino acids: CASSLGGGGTEAFF.

V is TRBV5-8 and J is TRBJ2-2; D uncertain. Trimming removed 4 bases at V and 5 bases at J, with 15 bases between. The germline V gene has CDR1 SGHTS and CDR2 YDEGEE. The CDR3 has 15 residues. Here the CDR3 reads CASSPRQARTGELFF. The CDR3 DNA reads TGTGCCAGCAGCCCCCGTCAGGCCCGGACCGGGGAGCTGTTTTTT. Filled out from reference TRBV5-8 and TRBJ2-2, the complete variable domain reads EAGVTQSPTHLIKTRGQQATLRCSPISGHTSVYWYQQALGLGLQFLLWYDEGEERNRGNFPPRFSGRQFPNYSSELNVNALELEDSALYLCASSPRQARTGELFFGEGSRLTVL.

J is TRBJ1-6 and V is TRBV28; TRBD1 agrees at 10 bases. Trimming took 6 bases from V and 9 from J; bases not matched to a gene: 14. CDR1 MDHEN and CDR2 SYDVKM come from the germline V gene. The CDR3 loop spans 17 amino acids. The CDR3 region has the DNA TGTGCCAGCAGAAAGACGGCTGGGGACAGGGGTATTTCACCCCTCCACTTT. It encodes CASRKTAGDRGISPLHF.

The chain uses TRBV7-2 and TRBJ1-2, with 8 bases fitting TRBD1. V was pared by 5 bases and J by 8 bases, with 10 bases of the junction left unmatched. The CDR3 has 14 residues. The germline V gene encodes CDR1 SGHTA and CDR2 FQGNSA. This chain's CDR3 is CASSPSDRVFGYTF. CDR3 sequence (DNA): TGTGCCAGCAGCCCGTCGGACAGGGTCTTCGGCTACACCTTC.

The V and J genes are TRBV7-9 and TRBJ2-7; maybe TRBD1 (6 bases). V dropped 4 bases and J dropped 3 bases, with 16 bases sitting between them. Germline CDR1 SEHNR, CDR2 FQNEAQ (reference sequence). CDR3 length: 15 amino acids. CDR3 loop: CASSSTGTLNYEQYF. CDR3 DNA sequence: TGTGCCAGCAGCTCTACCGGGACACTCAACTACGAGCAGTACTTC.

In its sample, this clone was seen once. The V gene is TRBV5-1, the J gene TRBJ1-6, with D unresolved. Germline V gives CDR1 SGHRS, CDR2 YFSETQ. Trimming removed 4 bases at V and 14 bases at J, with 16 bases between. The CDR3 runs to 13 residues. This CDR3 is CASSPPDLHSLHF. CDR3 bases: TGCGCCAGCAGCCCCCCGGACTTGCATTCCCTCCACTTT.

The genes are TRBV5-5 and TRBJ2-3; D unclear. Germline V gene sequence: CDR1 SGHKS, CDR2 YYEKEE (reference sequence). The CDR3 is made up of 12 amino acids. The ends were cut back, 5 bases at V and 6 bases at J, with 10 bases in the middle. The CDR3 region has the DNA TGTGCCAGCAGTTCTATCGGGGATACGCAGTATTTT. It is translated as CASSSIGDTQYF.

The rearrangement joins TRBV29-1 to TRBJ1-1; D not certain. Germline V CDR1 and CDR2: SQVTM, ANQGSEA. The CDR3 loop spans 11 amino acids. Between the trimmed V and J ends, which lost 4 bases and 5 bases, there was a span of 8 bases. CDR3 DNA: TGCAGCGTTGCTGGAGTTACTGAAGCTTTCTTT. It specifies CSVAGVTEAFF.

V is TRBV3-1 (or the pseudogene TRBV3-2) and J is TRBJ2-7; D perhaps matches TRBD2 (6 bases). The CDR3 contains 19 residues. Germline V gene data show CDR1 as LGHDT and CDR2 as YNNKEL (reference sequence). V was trimmed by 0 bases and J by 2 bases, leaving 23 bases between them. Written as DNA, the CDR3 is TGTGCCAGCAGCCAAGAATTGCCGGAAGTAGCGGTCCCTACCTACGAGCAGTACTTC. Translation: CASSQELPEVAVPTYEQYF.

The CDR3 coding sequence is TGTGCCATCAAGTTCCAGGGAGGGGAAAGTTATGGCTACACCTTC. Translation: CAIKFQGGESYGYTF. This chain connects TRBV10-3 to TRBJ1-2; tentative D call: TRBD1 (5 bases). V gave up 7 bases and J gave up 5 bases, with 20 bases separating them. The CDR3 runs 15 residues. Per germline, CDR1 ENHRY and CDR2 SYGVKD.

The J gene is TRBJ2-7, the V gene TRBV30, with 9 bases that match TRBD1. The junction had 7 bases not matched to a gene; V was cut back by 5 bases and J by 5 bases. The CDR3 sequence is 13 residues long. From germline, CDR1 is GTSNPN and CDR2 SVGIG (reference sequence). As DNA, the CDR3 is TGTGCCTGGGCCAGGGACAGGGCCAACGAGCAGTACTTC. Amino acid sequence: CAWARDRANEQYF.

CDR3 protein: CASRRTYNSPLHF. CDR3 DNA sequence: TGTGCCAGCCGGCGGACCTATAATTCACCCCTCCACTTT. The gene calls are TRBV6-5 and TRBJ1-6, with unresolved D. V lost 8 bases to trimming and J lost 2 bases, with 7 bases between them. The CDR3 has 13 residues. The germline CDR1 and CDR2 sequences are MNHEY and SVGAGI.

The table lists this clone with a few counts. The chain is built from TRBV3-1 (or the pseudogene TRBV3-2) and TRBJ2-5; the D is unclear. CDR1 and CDR2 from the germline V gene are LGHDT and YNNKEL (reference sequence). The CDR3 covers 11 residues. V lost 2 bases to trimming and J lost 4 bases, with 2 bases between them. In nucleotides, the CDR3 is TGTGCCAGCAGCCAACTAGAGACCCAGTACTTC. Translation: CASSQLETQYF.

The rearrangement links TRBV30 to TRBJ2-3; D not certain. This CDR3 contains 14 residues. Germline lookup yields CDR1 GTSNPN and CDR2 SVGIG (reference sequence). V lost 0 bases to trimming and J lost 0 bases, with 7 bases between them. The CDR3 reads CAWSVRSSTDTQYF. CDR3 nucleotides: TGTGCCTGGAGTGTACGAAGCAGCACAGATACGCAGTATTTT. Full variable domain (missing parts from reference TRBV30 and TRBJ2-3): SQTIHQWPATLVQPVGSPLSLECTVEGTSNPNLYWYRQAAGRGLQLLFYSVGIGQISSEVPQNLSASRPQDRQFILSSKKLLLSDSGFYLCAWSVRSSTDTQYFGPGTRLTVL.

The CDR3 DNA reads TGTGCCAGCAGCTTTCTCAGAGACTCTCCCTATGGCTACACCTTC. Translated: CASSFLRDSPYGYTF. V is TRBV5-8 and J is TRBJ1-2; the D is unclear. The germline V gene encodes CDR1 SGHTS and CDR2 YDEGEE. Trimming left V 2 bases short and J 4 bases short, with 15 bases between. The CDR3 has 15 residues.

The rearrangement uses TRBV9 and TRBJ1-1; 7 bases line up with TRBD1. Per the germline V gene, CDR1 is SGDLS and CDR2 is YYNGEE. This CDR3 has 15 amino acids. Trimming at V came to 4 bases and at J to 7 bases, leaving 13 bases not matched to a gene. The DNA for the CDR3 is TGTGCCAGCAGCCAGCCCGGGACAGTCACTGGTGAAGCTTTCTTT. Protein: CASSQPGTVTGEAFF.

V gene TRBV3-1 (or the pseudogene TRBV3-2) combines with J gene TRBJ2-1, with 10 bases matching TRBD2. V was pared by 2 bases and J by 3 bases, with 4 bases of the junction left unmatched. Germline V CDR1 and CDR2: LGHDT, YNNKEL (reference sequence). The CDR3 loop spans 16 amino acids. CDR3 nucleotides: TGTGCCAGCAGCCAATATAGCGGGGGGATCTACAATGAGCAGTTCTTC. Residues: CASSQYSGGIYNEQFF.

This clone was detected once. The chain is built from TRBV3-1 (or the pseudogene TRBV3-2) and TRBJ1-1; 11 positions agree with TRBD1. The length of the CDR3 is 16 residues. In germline, CDR1 is LGHDT, CDR2 YNNKEL (reference sequence). V was pared by 1 base and J by 3 bases, with 4 bases of the junction left unmatched. The CDR3 protein is CASSQGTGGKDTEAFF. Here the CDR3 DNA reads TGTGCCAGCAGCCAAGGGACAGGGGGCAAAGACACTGAAGCTTTCTTT.

The chain is built from TRBV6-5 and TRBJ2-5; 7 positions match TRBD1. Germline CDR1 is MNHEY and CDR2 is SVGAGI. V gave up 5 bases and J gave up 5 bases; unmatched junction bases: 8. This CDR3 spans 14 amino acids. The CDR3 DNA follows: TGTGCCAGCAGTAGGGGGCTCAACGACGAGACCCAGTACTTC. The encoded protein is CASSRGLNDETQYF.

This chain connects TRBV9 to TRBJ1-5, with D perhaps matching TRBD1 (6 bases). Germline V gene sequence: CDR1 SGDLS, CDR2 YYNGEE. This CDR3 comprises 15 residues. V was pared by 1 base and J by 3 bases, with 11 bases between. This CDR3 reads CASSVQGRPNQPQHF. Here the CDR3 DNA reads TGTGCCAGCAGCGTACAGGGGCGGCCCAATCAGCCCCAGCATTTT.

V and J are TRBV6-1 and TRBJ1-1; no firm D call. V was trimmed by 7 bases and J by 2 bases, leaving 8 bases between them. The germline V gene encodes CDR1 MNHNS and CDR2 SASEGT. The CDR3 length is 12 residues. This chain's CDR3 is CASTAGNTEAFF. The DNA of the CDR3 is TGTGCCAGCACCGCAGGAAACACTGAAGCTTTCTTT.

The V and J genes are TRBV5-1 and TRBJ2-7; TRBD1 matches at 9 bases. From germline, CDR1 is SGHRS and CDR2 YFSETQ. V was pared by 0 bases and J by 0 bases, with 4 bases of the junction left unmatched. The length of the CDR3 is 16 residues. CDR3 sequence reads: CASSLDGTGISYEQYF. The CDR3 DNA reads TGCGCCAGCAGCTTGGATGGGACAGGGATCTCCTACGAGCAGTACTTC.